Shown below are 19 T cell receptor beta chains from a single sample sequenced in a study of OX40 agonist ivuxolimab in advanced cancers. Profiling relied on immunoSEQ multiplex PCR, and the TCRdb table lists in-frame clones only, not all of them. The sample contains around 29,000 clones, roughly 87% of which appear only once. Sequenced material: CD4+ or CD8+ T cells sorted from blood, taken in a trial of the OX40 agonist ivuxolimab. The receptors originated from an adult with an advanced solid tumor such as melanoma, head and neck, liver or kidney cancer.

This chain uses TRBV9 with TRBJ1-3; D gene uncertain. The germline V gene encodes CDR1 SGDLS and CDR2 YYNGEE. This CDR3 is 15 amino acids long. Trimming removed 4 bases from V and 0 bases from J, with 11 bases in between. The CDR3 sequence: CASSPSGGSGNTIYF. CDR3 bases: TGTGCCAGCAGCCCCTCGGGAGGCTCTGGAAACACCATATATTTT.

V usage is TRBV6-6 and J usage is TRBJ2-1, with D possibly matching TRBD1 (5 bases). The CDR3 loop spans 14 amino acids. V was shortened by 0 bases and J by 2 bases, with 5 bases between the two germline ends. CDR1 and CDR2 from the germline V gene are MNHNY and SVGAGI (reference sequence). The DNA for the CDR3 is TGTGCCAGCAGTTACTCGGACACCTACAATGAGCAGTTCTTC. Protein product: CASSYSDTYNEQFF.

The chain carries TRBV28 and TRBJ2-7; 9 nucleotides line up with TRBD1. The germline V gene has CDR1 MDHEN and CDR2 SYDVKM. Trimming took 6 bases from V and 7 from J; bases not matched to a gene: 16. This CDR3 has 16 amino acids. The CDR3 DNA is TGTGCCAGCAGGTGGCTGAGCCGGGACAGGGTGTGGGAGCAGTACTTC. Encoded protein: CASRWLSRDRVWEQYF.

The rearrangement joins TRBV27 to TRBJ2-3, with D perhaps TRBD2 (7 bases). Germline V gives CDR1 MNHEY, CDR2 SMNVEV (reference sequence). This CDR3 has 16 residues. V shed 1 base and J shed 7 bases, with 18 bases lying between them. CDR3 in amino acids: CASSLYIGGGGHTQYF. CDR3 coding DNA: TGTGCCAGCAGTTTATACATAGGCGGGGGCGGACATACGCAGTATTTT.

The rearrangement links TRBV6-1 to TRBJ1-3; D gene ambiguous. The germline V gene has CDR1 MNHNS and CDR2 SASEGT. CDR3 length: 16 amino acids. V lost 1 base and J 0 bases, leaving 10 bases between the germline ends. CDR3: CASSEGRHFSGNTIYF. DNA of the CDR3: TGTGCCAGCAGTGAAGGCCGGCACTTCTCTGGAAACACCATATATTTT.

This rearrangement joins TRBV9 to TRBJ2-2; TRBD1 is a possible D gene (5 bases). V was cut by 7 bases and J by 8 bases, with 6 bases left in between. Germline V gene sequence: CDR1 SGDLS, CDR2 YYNGEE. The CDR3 covers 10 residues. The DNA of the CDR3 is TGTGCCAGCGGACAAGGGGAGCTGTTTTTT. Translation: CASGQGELFF.

The chain is built from TRBV7-9 and TRBJ2-7; 11 positions match TRBD2. This CDR3 comprises 19 residues. Per the germline V gene, CDR1 is SEHNR and CDR2 is FQNEAQ (reference sequence). J lost 1 base, V lost 2 bases, and 13 bases had no gene match. CDR3 protein: CASSLSLTLAGGPSYEQYF. CDR3 nucleotide sequence: TGTGCCAGCAGCTTATCCCTGACTCTAGCGGGGGGCCCATCCTACGAGCAGTACTTC.

The DNA of the CDR3 is TGTGCCAGCTCATCGACAGGGGCGGACTATGGCTACACCTTC. It yields the protein CASSSTGADYGYTF. The chain joins TRBV18 to TRBJ1-2, with 8 bases matching TRBD1. The V gene's germline CDR1 is KGHSH and CDR2 LQKENI. Losses at the gene ends were 5 bases for V and 3 bases for J; bases not matched to a gene: 5. CDR3 length: 14 amino acids.

The V call is TRBV27, the J call TRBJ1-6; D is unclear. Germline V gene sequence: CDR1 MNHEY, CDR2 SMNVEV (reference sequence). There are 15 residues in the CDR3. V lost 6 bases, J lost 5 bases, and 14 bases lay in between. CDR3 sequence reads: CASSDPRGHNSPLHF. The CDR3 nucleotides read TGTGCCAGCAGCGACCCAAGAGGGCATAATTCACCCCTCCACTTT.

The rearrangement links TRBV9 to TRBJ2-5; D not certain. Looked up from germline, CDR1 is SGDLS and CDR2 is YYNGEE. This CDR3 comprises 14 residues. With 4 bases removed from V and 5 bases from J, the gap between germline ends came to 15 bases. This chain's CDR3 is CASSPTSGWETQYF. The CDR3 DNA reads TGTGCCAGCAGCCCGACGTCTGGGTGGGAGACCCAGTACTTC.

V gene TRBV19 combines with J gene TRBJ1-1, with D possibly matching TRBD1 (6 bases). The CDR3 is 14 amino acids. With 3 bases removed from V and 3 bases from J, the gap between germline ends came to 11 bases. Germline V CDR1 and CDR2: LNHDA, SQIVND (reference sequence). The CDR3 loop reads CASSIAGAYTEAFF. As DNA, the CDR3 is TGTGCCAGTAGTATCGCAGGGGCCTACACTGAAGCTTTCTTT. Full variable domain (rest looked up from reference TRBV19 and TRBJ1-1): DGGITQSPKYLFRKEGQNVTLSCEQNLNHDAMYWYRQDPGQGLRLIYYSQIVNDFQKGDIAEGYSVSREKKESFPLTVTSAQKNPTAFYLCASSIAGAYTEAFFGQGTRLTVV.

The V and J genes are TRBV7-3 and TRBJ1-1, with D possibly matching TRBD1 (5 bases). Trimming shortened V by 5 bases and J by 4 bases, and 11 bases separated the two germline ends. From germline, CDR1 is SGHTA and CDR2 FQGTGA. This CDR3 region has 13 residues. DNA for the CDR3: TGTGCCAGCAGCGCGACCGGGGGCACTGAAGCTTTCTTT. As protein: CASSATGGTEAFF.

The chain combines TRBV27 with TRBJ1-2; D is uncertain. Germline loops: CDR1 MNHEY, CDR2 SMNVEV (reference sequence). V was cut by 5 bases and J by 4 bases, with 11 bases left in between. The CDR3 is 13 amino acids. The CDR3 DNA follows: TGTGCCAGCAGTGTGGGCCCCAGCTATGGCTACACCTTC. It specifies CASSVGPSYGYTF.

This clone was observed a few times. The V call is TRBV7-9, the J call TRBJ1-5; 9 bases are a match to TRBD1. The germline V gene has CDR1 SEHNR and CDR2 FQNEAQ (reference sequence). Germline trimming cut 4 bases from V and 0 bases from J; bases unmatched to any gene: 4. The CDR3 is made up of 16 amino acids. In nucleotides, the CDR3 is TGTGCCAGCAGCTCGTGGACAGGGGATAGCAATCAGCCCCAGCATTTT. As protein: CASSSWTGDSNQPQHF. The variable domain in full, completed from reference TRBV7-9 and TRBJ1-5, reads DTGVSQNPRHKITKRGQNVTFRCDPISEHNRLYWYRQTLGQGPEFLTYFQNEAQLEKSRLLSDRFSAERPKGSFSTLEIQRTEQGDSAMYLCASSSWTGDSNQPQHFGDGTRLSIL.

A note on this clone: Other nucleotide sequences in the sample specify the same CDR3. This chain connects TRBV19 to TRBJ2-7; no definite D call. The V end was cut by 3 bases, the J end by 2 bases, with 11 bases between. In germline, CDR1 is LNHDA, CDR2 SQIVND (reference sequence). The CDR3 runs to 14 residues. The CDR3 DNA sequence: TGTGCCAGTAGTATCGCAGGCGGACCCTACGAGCAGTACTTC. The encoded protein is CASSIAGGPYEQYF.

This clone was seen repeatedly, ten times or more. This sequence joins TRBV28 and TRBJ1-2; D perhaps matches TRBD1 (5 bases). This CDR3 is 14 amino acids long. Between the trimmed V and J ends, which lost 6 bases and 8 bases, there was a span of 19 bases. The germline gives CDR1 MDHEN, CDR2 SYDVKM. The CDR3 nucleotides are TGTGCCAGCAGACAACGAGCGGGACTGGGGGGCTACACCTTC. This translates into CASRQRAGLGGYTF.

The chain uses TRBV15 and TRBJ1-1, with D hard to call. V was trimmed by 0 bases and J by 0 bases, leaving 23 bases between them. CDR3 length: 20 residues. CDR1 LNHNV and CDR2 YYDKDF come from the germline V gene (reference sequence). The CDR3 DNA sequence: TGTGCCACCAGCAGAGAACCGTCGGGGATTAACGTAATGGTGAACACTGAAGCTTTCTTT. This sequence encodes CATSREPSGINVMVNTEAFF.

The DNA of the CDR3 is TGTGCCAGCAGCTTATCGGCTGTGATGGTTGGCCTGAACACTGAAGCTTTCTTT. This encodes CASSLSAVMVGLNTEAFF. The chain couples TRBV7-2 to TRBJ1-1, with D unclear. Germline values: CDR1 SGHTA, CDR2 FQGNSA. V gave up 2 bases and J gave up 0 bases, with 19 bases separating them. The CDR3 has 18 residues.

This clone was counted once. The chain carries TRBV19 and TRBJ1-1; D might be TRBD1 (6 bases). Trimming removed 3 bases at V and 4 bases at J, with 18 bases between. CDR1 LNHDA and CDR2 SQIVND come from the germline V gene (reference sequence). The CDR3 loop spans 16 amino acids. The CDR3 region is CASSIGGVGAGTEAFF. The DNA of the CDR3 is TGTGCCAGTAGTATTGGGGGCGTTGGGGCTGGCACTGAAGCTTTCTTT. The full variable domain, in which reference TRBV19 and TRBJ1-1 provide the parts outside the CDR3, is DGGITQSPKYLFRKEGQNVTLSCEQNLNHDAMYWYRQDPGQGLRLIYYSQIVNDFQKGDIAEGYSVSREKKESFPLTVTSAQKNPTAFYLCASSIGGVGAGTEAFFGQGTRLTVV.